Each of the 5 T cell receptor beta chains below was sequenced from the same sample in a study of T cells after yellow fever vaccination (dated by TCRdb to between 2018 and 2021). Preparation of the library involved 5' RACE. Sequencing relied on an Illumina HiSeq 2500. TCRdb applied fastp at Q25 and MiXCR to the public reads, then kept only in-frame beta chains. A single entry per CDR3 protein holds the most common genes and DNA from its merged rows. The sample table records tens of thousands of distinct CDR3 sequences; 7.5% to 9% of these occur just once. The leading ten clones occupy more than 35% of the sample. The intended sense of this specimen's treatment or condition label: live attenuated yellow fever vaccine strain. This specimen was CD8+ T cells sorted from PBMCs, taken on the day of the yellow fever booster vaccination. The receptors derive from a man aged 25-45 years who received the YFV17D yellow fever vaccine.

V usage is TRBV24-1 and J usage is TRBJ2-1; perhaps D is TRBD1 or TRBD2 (5 bases each). Germline CDR1 and CDR2: KGHDR and SFDVKD. V was trimmed by 4 bases and J by 8 bases, leaving 20 bases between them. This CDR3 comprises 16 residues. The CDR3 DNA follows: TGTGCCACCAGTGACCCGTCCGGGACGACCAGGGATGAGCAGTTCTTC. Translation: CATSDPSGTTRDEQFF.

The chain employs TRBV4-3 and TRBJ2-2, with TRBD2 matching over 8 bases. CDR1 and CDR2 from the germline V gene are LGHNA and YSLEER. V shed 1 base and J 2 bases; nucleotides not matched to a gene: 6. The CDR3 has 17 residues. The CDR3, as DNA: TGCGCCAGCAGCCAAGGAGTCAGCGGGAGTAACACCGGGGAGCTGTTTTTT. Encoded protein: CASSQGVSGSNTGELFF.

V and J are TRBV27 and TRBJ2-1; TRBD2 matches at 8 bases. The ends lost 5 bases at V and 4 bases at J; junction bases unmatched: 7. CDR3 size: 15 residues. The V gene's germline CDR1 is MNHEY and CDR2 SMNVEV (reference sequence). The CDR3 bases are TGTGCCAGCAGTCCCGGGGTAGCGGGATACAATGAGCAGTTCTTC. Protein: CASSPGVAGYNEQFF.

This clonotype came up many times. The rearrangement joins TRBV27 to TRBJ1-2, with D unresolved. The CDR3 sequence is 13 residues long. Trimming stripped 6 bases from V and 2 bases from J, with 10 bases between. Germline values: CDR1 MNHEY, CDR2 SMNVEV (reference sequence). CDR3 nucleotide sequence: TGTGCCAGCAGCTGGCAGAGAAACTATGGCTACACCTTC. Protein product: CASSWQRNYGYTF.

This clonotype has more than one count but fewer than ten. The chain combines TRBV5-1 with TRBJ2-1, with D possibly TRBD1 on 5 matching bases. Germline V gives CDR1 SGHRS, CDR2 YFSETQ. The CDR3 loop spans 16 amino acids. The V gene lost 0 bases and the J gene lost 2 bases, with 12 bases spanning the gap. The CDR3 loop reads CASSLVPGLPYNEQFF. For the CDR3, the DNA is TGCGCCAGCAGCTTGGTTCCAGGGTTGCCCTACAATGAGCAGTTCTTC.